This TCR beta chain was retrieved from a study of T cells in Graves' hyperthyroidism and ophthalmopathy. Overall study results and limits: Also found in blood were most expanded thyroid clonotypes above 0.001. Ophthalmopathy prediction by the model preceded onset by a median about 6 months.

Clinical Activity Scores of at least 3, NOSPECS grades of at least 4 and durations under 3 months characterized ophthalmopathy patients. In making diagnoses, clinical symptoms, serum thyroxine and TRAb, thyroid ultrasound and orbital computed tomography were all used. Trimming took off 7 bases at V and 5 bases at J, with 15 bases between the two ends. The germline V gene encodes CDR1 SGHVS and CDR2 FNYEAQ. The CDR3 has 14 residues. There are a few counts of this clonotype. Its antigen remains unidentified. RNA transcripts provided the source from which TCR beta CDR3 regions were amplified. Carried out on the TCR CDR3, a first-round RT-PCR used the HTBI primer set. Via MiXCR, TCRdb re-called the multiplex PCR reads, giving one row per CDR3 protein. The table has about 600,000 distinct CDR3 sequences, more than 13% seen once.

The material sequenced was blood. The chain is built from TRBV7-6 and TRBJ2-1; no firm D call. This TCR was sampled from a woman aged 18-30 years with Graves' ophthalmopathy. CDR3 amino acids: CASTQEGLHNEQFF. In nucleotides, the CDR3 is TGTGCCAGCACCCAGGAAGGGCTCCACAATGAGCAGTTCTTC.